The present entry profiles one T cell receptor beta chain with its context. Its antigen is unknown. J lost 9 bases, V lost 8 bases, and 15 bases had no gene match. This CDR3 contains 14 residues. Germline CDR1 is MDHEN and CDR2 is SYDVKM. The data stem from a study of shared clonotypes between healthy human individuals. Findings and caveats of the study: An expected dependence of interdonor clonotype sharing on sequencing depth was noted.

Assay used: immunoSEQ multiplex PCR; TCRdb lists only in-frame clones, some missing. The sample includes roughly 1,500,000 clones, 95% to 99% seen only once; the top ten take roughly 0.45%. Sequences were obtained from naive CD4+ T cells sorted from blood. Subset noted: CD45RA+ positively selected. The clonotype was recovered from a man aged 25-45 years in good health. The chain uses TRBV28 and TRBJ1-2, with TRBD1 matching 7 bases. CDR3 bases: TGTGCCAGCGTAAACACAGGGGACAACTCTCGCTACACCTTC. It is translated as CASVNTGDNSRYTF.